The text below deals with one TCR beta chain. The antigen remains unidentified. The method was immunoSEQ multiplex PCR; TCRdb's version includes in-frame clones alone and lacks a portion of them. The data show around 25,000 clones, 65% to 70% seen once. Germline assignment: CDR1 SGHTA and CDR2 FQGNSA. This CDR3 spans 16 amino acids. V dropped 0 bases and J dropped 1 base, with 11 bases sitting between them. This entry is derived from a study of early stage breast cancer tumors. General observations from the study: Compared with adjacent normal breast tissue, tumors showed about 2.5-fold greater T cell density and higher clonality.

This clonotype was obtained from a person in their sixties with breast cancer. Sequencing was done on a sample of breast tumor tissue. The chain recombines TRBV7-2 with TRBJ2-3, with a possible D match to TRBD2 (6 bases). The CDR3 here is CASSLATRGGTDTQYF. In DNA form, the CDR3 reads TGTGCCAGCAGCTTAGCTACCCGCGGGGGCACAGATACGCAGTATTTT.